This T cell receptor (beta chain) derives from a study of blood T cell repertoires in COVID-19. Study context: Sample material is recorded as cDNA or gDNA derived from T cells, B-cell-depleted T cells, or PBMCs.

In the study's own analysis: By means of reference gene primer amplification, nucleated cell counts were estimated. TCRdb's table, derived via immunoSEQ multiplex PCR, lists solely in-frame clones and lacks some. The V and J calls and clone size were taken over from that table, and D and trimming were inferred from the DNA. Here the sample spans 150,000 to 180,000 clones, 91% being singletons. There are 15 residues in the CDR3. V was trimmed by 4 bases and J by 2 bases, leaving 11 bases between them. The germline gives CDR1 LGHDT, CDR2 YNNKEL (reference sequence). The V and J genes are TRBV3-1 (or the pseudogene TRBV3-2) and TRBJ1-4; D possibly corresponds to TRBD1 (5 bases). Source material: peripheral blood. The source of this sequence is a man aged 50-59 years with acute or convalescent COVID-19. CDR3 protein: CASSRIGGTNEKLFF. CDR3 bases: TGTGCCAGCAGCCGTATCGGGGGGACTAATGAAAAACTGTTTTTT.